Listed here are 25 T cell receptor beta chains from one sample, sequenced in a study of shared clonotypes between healthy human individuals. Profiling relied on immunoSEQ multiplex PCR, and the TCRdb table lists in-frame clones only, not all of them. The data hold 950,000 to 1,100,000 clones, with about 75% observed a single time. Specimen: memory CD4+ T cells sorted from blood. Described subset: CD45RA-negative fraction. The receptors here all came from a man younger than 35 in good health.

The J gene is TRBJ2-1, the V gene TRBV9; tentative D call: TRBD2 (6 bases). This CDR3 spans 15 amino acids. V lost 4 bases to trimming and J lost 2 bases, with 13 bases between them. In germline, CDR1 is SGDLS, CDR2 YYNGEE. CDR3 sequence: CASSTDIAAYNEQFF. CDR3 DNA sequence: TGTGCCAGCAGCACAGACATAGCGGCCTACAATGAGCAGTTCTTC.

V is TRBV5-1 and J is TRBJ2-5, with a possible D match to TRBD1 (5 bases). CDR1 is SGHRS and CDR2 is YFSETQ in the germline V gene. The CDR3 is 15 residues long. Trimming removed 0 bases from V and 5 bases from J, with 14 bases in between. The CDR3 here is CASSLDSRAGETQYF. Here the CDR3 DNA reads TGCGCCAGCAGCTTGGATAGCAGGGCCGGCGAGACCCAGTACTTC.

V and J are TRBV30 and TRBJ1-2, with D possibly TRBD1 on 5 matching bases. Germline V CDR1 and CDR2: GTSNPN, SVGIG (reference sequence). V lost 3 bases, J lost 2 bases, and 16 bases lay in between. The CDR3 sequence is 15 residues long. This chain's CDR3 is CAWSAPRGGNYGYTF. CDR3 DNA sequence: TGTGCCTGGAGCGCGCCTAGGGGTGGGAACTATGGCTACACCTTC.

The rearrangement uses TRBV27 and TRBJ2-2; TRBD2 matches at 7 bases. CDR3 length equals 15 residues. CDR1 and CDR2 (germline): MNHEY, SMNVEV (reference sequence). V shed 7 bases and J 6 bases; nucleotides not matched to a gene: 11. In DNA, the CDR3 is TGTGCCAGCACCCTGGGAGGGAGTGTCCCCGGGGAGCTGTTTTTT. This sequence encodes CASTLGGSVPGELFF.

CDR3 sequence (DNA): TGCGCCAGCAGGCCTTCGGTGGGAACTAATGAAAAACTGTTTTTT. This codes for CASRPSVGTNEKLFF. The chain recombines TRBV5-1 with TRBJ1-4; D is unclear. The germline CDR1 and CDR2 sequences are SGHRS and YFSETQ. Trimming left V 5 bases short and J 1 base short, with 12 bases between. The CDR3 is made up of 15 amino acids.

The V and J genes are TRBV2 and TRBJ2-7; TRBD1 aligns across 10 bases. Germline assignment: CDR1 SNHLY and CDR2 FYNNEI. CDR3 size: 18 residues. The V and J ends lost 0 bases and 7 bases, in that order; junction bases with no gene match: 15. CDR3 DNA: TGTGCCAGCAGTGAAGCGCTTCGGAGAGGGACAGGGGCCTTGGAGCAGTACTTC. This gives the protein CASSEALRRGTGALEQYF.

The chain links TRBV28 to TRBJ2-7; the match to TRBD1 covers 8 bases. CDR1 MDHEN and CDR2 SYDVKM come from the germline V gene. The trim removed 2 bases at V and 5 bases at J, leaving 11 bases unmatched. The CDR3 loop spans 16 amino acids. The CDR3 bases are TGTGCCAGCAGTTTAATCATTGCGACAGGGGACCACGAGCAGTACTTC. Translated, it gives CASSLIIATGDHEQYF. The entire variable domain, with the rest obtained from reference TRBV28 and TRBJ2-7, is as follows: DVKVTQSSRYLVKRTGEKVFLECVQDMDHENMFWYRQDPGLGLRLIYFSYDVKMKEKGDIPEGYSVSREKKERFSLILESASTNQTSMYLCASSLIIATGDHEQYFGPGTRLTVT.

The CDR3 reads CASSTGVKEKLFF. The CDR3 DNA sequence: TGTGCCAGCAGCACCGGGGTGAAAGAAAAACTGTTTTTT. This sequence joins TRBV5-5 and TRBJ1-4; D is uncertain. With 4 bases removed from V and 8 bases from J, the gap between germline ends came to 12 bases. The germline CDR1 and CDR2 sequences are SGHKS and YYEKEE (reference sequence). The CDR3 totals 13 residues.

In its sample, this clone was seen once. The chain employs TRBV6-1 and TRBJ2-5; tentatively, D is TRBD1 or TRBD2 (5 bases each). Per germline, CDR1 MNHNS and CDR2 SASEGT. There are 13 residues in the CDR3. Trimming stripped 7 bases from V and 0 bases from J, with 9 bases between. The DNA for the CDR3 is TGTGCCAGCACAGGGAGCAACCAAGAGACCCAGTACTTC. Translation gives CASTGSNQETQYF.

The chain joins TRBV7-9 to TRBJ2-5; D is ambiguous. The V end was cut by 4 bases, the J end by 7 bases, with 16 bases between. The length of the CDR3 is 14 residues. Per germline, CDR1 SEHNR and CDR2 FQNEAQ (reference sequence). The CDR3 here is CASSSPPAPRTQYF. CDR3 nucleotide sequence: TGTGCCAGCAGCTCCCCTCCGGCCCCCAGGACCCAGTACTTC.

In regard to this clone: Other DNA sequences in the same sample also yield this CDR3. The chain uses TRBV18 and TRBJ2-3; D is ambiguous. Trimming left V 3 bases short and J 4 bases short, with 8 bases between. The CDR3 runs to 13 residues. Germline CDR1 and CDR2: KGHSH and LQKENI. Here the CDR3 reads CASSPPSSDTQYF. For the CDR3, the DNA is TGTGCCAGCTCACCTCCGTCTTCAGATACGCAGTATTTT.

The chain recombines TRBV11-2 with TRBJ2-2; weak D call: TRBD1 (6 bases). Germline V gene lookup returns CDR1 SGHAT and CDR2 FQNNGV. This CDR3 has 18 amino acids. Trimming took 0 bases from V and 6 from J, leaving 20 bases between them. CDR3 region: CASSLDLSPSEGAGELFF. The CDR3 nucleotides read TGTGCCAGCAGCTTAGATCTATCCCCTAGTGAGGGGGCCGGGGAGCTGTTTTTT.

The chain combines TRBV12-2 with TRBJ2-3. TRBV12-2 constitutes a pseudogene. This CDR3 region has 15 residues. This CDR3 is CASRPDREGLDTQYF. CDR3 DNA: TGTGCAAGTCGGCCAGACAGGGAGGGTTTGGATACGCAGTATTTT.

Only one count was recorded for this clone. V usage is TRBV7-2 and J usage is TRBJ1-4; maybe TRBD1 (5 bases). The CDR3 covers 14 residues. Looked up from germline, CDR1 is SGHTA and CDR2 is FQGNSA. V dropped 1 base and J dropped 7 bases, with 10 bases sitting between them. The DNA of the CDR3 is TGTGCCAGCAGCTTAGATCCCGGGGGTGAAAAACTGTTTTTT. As protein: CASSLDPGGEKLFF.

Details on this clone: A read error may be the cause here, since a much bigger clone is one base away. The chain has TRBV28 and TRBJ2-7; D is unclear. The germline V gene has CDR1 MDHEN and CDR2 SYDVKM. V gave up 6 bases and J gave up 3 bases, with 3 bases separating them. CDR3 length: 10 amino acids. CDR3 residues: CASRGYEQYF. The CDR3 DNA follows: TGTGCCAGCAGGGGCTACGAGCAGTACTTC.

This clone occurred once. The chain recombines TRBV5-5 with TRBJ2-5; 12 nucleotides match TRBD2. The V gene's germline CDR1 is SGHKS and CDR2 YYEKEE (reference sequence). V lost 6 bases, J lost 6 bases, and 9 bases stayed unmatched. The CDR3 totals 15 residues. The CDR3 DNA reads as TGTGCCAGCACCCTCGGGACTAGCGGGCGGAAGACCCAGTACTTC. Its translation is CASTLGTSGRKTQYF.

The chain uses TRBV7-8 and TRBJ1-2; the match to TRBD1 covers 8 bases. The J segment lost 8 bases and the V segment lost 4 bases, leaving 6 bases of the junction unmatched. The CDR3 consists of 13 residues. CDR1 is SGHVS and CDR2 is FQNEAQ in the germline V gene. The CDR3 region has the DNA TGTGCCAGCAGCTACGGACAGGGAGGCGGCTACACCTTC. Protein product: CASSYGQGGGYTF.

The chain joins TRBV27 to TRBJ2-7; TRBD2 aligns across 9 bases. The CDR3 totals 16 residues. The V segment lost 9 bases and the J segment 3 bases; nucleotides outside the gene matches: 15. CDR1 is MNHEY and CDR2 is SMNVEV in the germline V gene (reference sequence). CDR3 loop: CASSSAASGVFYEQYF. For the CDR3, the DNA is TGTGCCAGTTCCTCCGCGGCTAGCGGGGTGTTCTACGAGCAGTACTTC.

The chain uses TRBV6-1 and TRBJ2-7; D remains ambiguous. This CDR3 region has 14 residues. Trimming stripped 6 bases from V and 2 bases from J, with 14 bases between. Germline V gives CDR1 MNHNS, CDR2 SASEGT. CDR3 nucleotide sequence: TGTGCCAGCAGATCCCGGGCAGGTACCTACGAGCAGTACTTC. Amino acids: CASRSRAGTYEQYF.

This clone was counted a few times. The J gene is TRBJ2-7, the V gene TRBV4-2; no firm D call. The CDR3 extends over 13 amino acids. Germline values: CDR1 LGHNA, CDR2 YNFKEQ. V was clipped by 0 bases and J by 5 bases, with 8 bases between them. CDR3 DNA: TGTGCCAGCAGCCAAGATAATCTGAACGAGCAGTACTTC. Residues: CASSQDNLNEQYF.

The chain combines TRBV7-3 with TRBJ2-1, with D possibly matching TRBD2 (5 bases). Germline V gene sequence: CDR1 SGHTA, CDR2 FQGTGA. The CDR3 totals 15 residues. Trimming removed 0 bases at V and 5 bases at J, with 11 bases between. CDR3 nucleotides: TGTGCCAGCAGCTTAACCAGCTACGGGAACAATGAGCAGTTCTTC. It translates to CASSLTSYGNNEQFF.

This clone has only a few counts. This chain connects TRBV9 to TRBJ1-2, with D perhaps matching TRBD1 (6 bases). The CDR3 is 15 amino acids. V was clipped by 0 bases and J by 3 bases, with 12 bases between them. Germline V CDR1 and CDR2: SGDLS, YYNGEE. The CDR3 DNA reads as TGTGCCAGCAGCGTAGAAGCCCAGGGGTACTATGGCTACACCTTC. As protein: CASSVEAQGYYGYTF.

This clone appeared once. The chain carries TRBV19 and TRBJ1-3, with 8 bases lining up with TRBD1. This CDR3 is built from 15 residues. Germline CDR1 reads LNHDA; CDR2 reads SQIVND (reference sequence). The trim removed 8 bases at V and 0 bases at J, leaving 6 bases unmatched. Here the CDR3 reads CASGTGSGSGNTIYF. The DNA of the CDR3 is TGTGCCAGTGGGACAGGATCGGGCTCTGGAAACACCATATATTTT.

This clone was found a few times. The chain couples TRBV6-1 to TRBJ1-6; D unclear. This CDR3 spans 12 amino acids. Trimming removed 11 bases from V and 9 bases from J, with 14 bases in between. Germline V gene lookup returns CDR1 MNHNS and CDR2 SASEGT. The CDR3 loop reads CAAGNVASPLHF. CDR3 coding DNA: TGTGCCGCGGGGAATGTCGCTTCACCCCTCCACTTT.

The genes are TRBV5-1 and TRBJ2-2; D gene ambiguous. Trimming pared 2 bases from V and 7 bases from J, leaving 6 bases between. Germline CDR1 SGHRS, CDR2 YFSETQ. The CDR3 is made up of 12 amino acids. CDR3 in DNA: TGCGCCAGCAGCTTTGGCAACGGGGAGCTGTTTTTT. Translation: CASSFGNGELFF. Together with reference TRBV5-1 and TRBJ2-2, the CDR3 gives the full variable domain: KAGVTQTPRYLIKTRGQQVTLSCSPISGHRSVSWYQQTPGQGLQFLFEYFSETQRNKGNFPGRFSGRQFSNSRSEMNVSTLELGDSALYLCASSFGNGELFFGEGSRLTVL.